A selection of T cell receptor beta chains follows, all from one sample in a study of CD8+ T cells in alopecia areata. Clones were read by immunoSEQ multiplex PCR, and TCRdb kept only the in-frame ones, dropping some. The sample has 110,000 or so clones; less than 70% are singletons. This sample comprised CD4+ T cells sorted from blood, obtained at week 24, from a patient treated with tofacitinib. These TCRs come from a human donor with alopecia areata. Both conserved end residues are part of each CDR3. The order of the fields is V gene, J gene, clone size, D gene, CDR3 protein, CDR3 DNA. The D gene is left open where the match is weak. The listing skips clone size in some rows; elsewhere it reads once, few, many or a size class.

V: TRBV5-1; J: TRBJ2-7; size: .; D: TRBD2; CDR3: CASSYRTSGASYEQYF; DNA: TGCGCCAGCAGCTATAGGACTAGCGGGGCTTCCTACGAGCAGTACTTC
V: TRBV29-1; J: TRBJ2-7; size: .; D: .; CDR3: CSDRALGIEQYF; DNA: TGCAGCGACCGGGCCTTGGGAATCGAGCAGTACTTC
V: TRBV5-5; J: TRBJ2-3; size: .; D: TRBD1; CDR3: CASSLSTGGGSTDTQYF; DNA: TGTGCCAGCAGCTTATCGACAGGGGGTGGAAGCACAGATACGCAGTATTTT
V: TRBV5-1; J: TRBJ2-1; size: .; D: .; CDR3: CASSLAPLAGEQFF; DNA: TGCGCCAGCAGCTTGGCCCCTTTAGCCGGTGAGCAGTTCTTC
V: TRBV7-9; J: TRBJ1-2; size: .; D: .; CDR3: CASSPQGNYGYTF; DNA: TGTGCCAGCAGCCCACAGGGAAACTATGGCTACACCTTC
V: TRBV2; J: TRBJ2-1; size: .; D: .; CDR3: CASSRAEVYNEQFF; DNA: TGTGCCAGCAGCAGGGCAGAAGTATACAATGAGCAGTTCTTC
V: TRBV29-1; J: TRBJ1-1; size: once; D: TRBD1; CDR3: CSELGQLNTEAFF; DNA: TGCAGCGAATTGGGACAGTTGAACACTGAAGCTTTCTTT
V: TRBV29-1; J: TRBJ2-3; size: .; D: .; CDR3: CSVVKGLYPNSQTTDTQYF; DNA: TGCAGCGTCGTAAAAGGATTGTACCCGAATTCCCAGACCACAGATACGCAGTATTTT
V: TRBV5-1; J: TRBJ2-2; size: .; D: .; CDR3: CASSLAVPFTGELFF; DNA: TGCGCCAGCAGCTTGGCAGTTCCATTCACCGGGGAGCTGTTTTTT
V: TRBV29-1; J: TRBJ2-3; size: .; D: .; CDR3: CSAGTHPDTQYF; DNA: TGCAGCGCCGGAACCCACCCAGATACGCAGTATTTT
V: TRBV2; J: TRBJ1-1; size: .; D: .; CDR3: CASSEGLVTEAFF; DNA: TGTGCCAGCAGTGAAGGTCTAGTGACTGAAGCTTTCTTT